The rows below give T cell receptor beta chains drawn from one sample of a study of T cell repertoires in cytomegalovirus infection. The antigens for these receptors are not known. TCRdb itself ran the reads through MiXCR, one entry per CDR3 protein. The sample holds roughly 500,000 distinct CDR3 sequences, 33% seen once. The sample in question was cultured PBMCs, obtained from culture after CMV antigen stimulation. The source is a human donor in good health (CMV status not recorded). Some clones in this sample may be carry-over from other donors' samples. The CDR3 runs from the conserved cysteine through the conserved F or W. Fields, in order: J gene, clone size, V gene, D gene, CDR3 DNA, CDR3 protein. The D gene is left open where the match is weak. Clone size is stated in some rows and not others, as once, few, many or a class when expanded.

TRBJ2-1 | - | TRBV28 | - | TGTGCCAGCAAGGGCGGCGGAACCTACAATGAGCAGTTCTTC | CASKGGGTYNEQFF
TRBJ2-1 | few | TRBV7-9 | TRBD2 | TGTGCCAGCCTTGGGCCCTCCGGGACTAGCGGGTTCATCAGCTCCTACAATGAGCAGTTCTTC | CASLGPSGTSGFISSYNEQFF
TRBJ2-5 | many | TRBV7-2 | - | TGTGCCAGCAGCAACCTGAGGAGGACGGAGACCCAGTACTTC | CASSNLRRTETQYF
TRBJ1-3 | - | TRBV30 | - | TGTGCCTGGGGCAGAGATTCCTCTGGAAACACCATATATTTT | CAWGRDSSGNTIYF
TRBJ1-2 | - | TRBV7-3 | - | TGTGCCAGCAGCGTCGAGGACGGCCTGGGCTACACCTTC | CASSVEDGLGYTF
TRBJ2-1 | - | TRBV9 | - | TGTGCCAGCAGCGTAGCTACAAGGGGGAATGAGCAGTTCTTC | CASSVATRGNEQFF
TRBJ2-5 | few | TRBV7-7 | - | TGTGCTAGCAGCTTAGGTGGGGGTACGAAAGAGACCCAGTACTTC | CASSLGGGTKETQYF
TRBJ2-1 | - | TRBV7-8 | - | TGTGCCAGCAGCTTAAGGGTCGGGTGGGATGAGCAGTTCTTC | CASSLRVGWDEQFF
TRBJ2-1 | few | TRBV11-2 | - | TGTGCCAGCAGCTTAGATCAACTAAATGAGCAGTTCTTC | CASSLDQLNEQFF
TRBJ2-7 | - | TRBV2 | TRBD1 | TGTGCCGGCAGACAGGGGCGAGACTACGAGCAGTACTTC | CAGRQGRDYEQYF
TRBJ2-6 | - | TRBV19 | - | TGTGCCAGTAGTATTATAAGACGGGTCAACGGCTCGACGGCTGGGGCCAACGTCCTGACTTTC | CASSIIRRVNGSTAGANVLTF
TRBJ1-4 | - | TRBV5-1 | - | TGCGCCAGCAGCCCCGGCGGGGCTGGAGGTGAAAAACTGTTTTTT | CASSPGGAGGEKLFF
TRBJ2-3 | - | TRBV7-7 | - | TGTGCCAGCAGCCCAGGGGCTAGCGGCTTCACAGATACGCAGTATTTT | CASSPGASGFTDTQYF
TRBJ1-4 | - | TRBV6-2/TRBV6-3 | TRBD1 | TGTGCCAGCAGTTACGCCGTGACGGGACAGGAGACGACAAATGAAAAACTGTTTTTT | CASSYAVTGQETTNEKLFF
TRBJ1-4 | - | TRBV24-1 | TRBD1 | TGTGCCACCAGTGGTGACAGGGATGATGAAAAACTGTTTTTT | CATSGDRDDEKLFF
TRBJ2-7 | few | TRBV19 | - | TGTGCCAGTAGTATAGGGGACGCCGCGGTGGGCGAGCAGTACTTC | CASSIGDAAVGEQYF
TRBJ2-7 | few | TRBV18 | - | TGTGCCAGCTCACGGACGGCCACCTCCTACGAGCAGTACTTC | CASSRTATSYEQYF
TRBJ2-3 | - | TRBV7-2 | TRBD1 | TGTGCCAGCAGCTGGCAGGGGGCAGTTACAGATACGCAGTATTTT | CASSWQGAVTDTQYF
TRBJ1-1 | few | TRBV5-1 | TRBD1 | TGCGCCAGCAGATACTACAGGGGGATGAACACTGAAGCTTTCTTT | CASRYYRGMNTEAFF
TRBJ1-4 | - | TRBV7-2 | - | TGTGCCAGCAGCTTAAAGGGACCAAATGAAAAACTGTTTTTT | CASSLKGPNEKLFF
TRBJ2-1 | - | TRBV7-9 | - | TGTGCCAGCAGCTTTACGGGTTTGCATGAGCAGTTCTTC | CASSFTGLHEQFF
TRBJ2-5 | - | TRBV6-5 | TRBD2 | TGTGCCAGCAGAAGACTAGCGGGAGGGGTACAAGAGACCCAGTACTTC | CASRRLAGGVQETQYF
TRBJ2-2 | many | TRBV7-2 | TRBD2 | TGTGCCAGCAGCTTAGTCGGCGGGAGTCGCACCGGGGAGCTGTTTTTT | CASSLVGGSRTGELFF
TRBJ2-1 | - | TRBV6-2/TRBV6-3 | - | TGTGCCAGCAGTTACTCGCCCCGGGACCAGACCAATGAGCAGTTCTTC | CASSYSPRDQTNEQFF
TRBJ2-1 | - | TRBV4-1 | - | TGCGCCAGCAGCCAAGATCGAGCACTAGCGCAGTTCTTC | CASSQDRALAQFF
TRBJ1-2 | few | TRBV7-6 | - | TGTGCCAGCACAGGTGGTGAAGGCTACACCTTC | CASTGGEGYTF
TRBJ2-3 | few | TRBV6-5 | - | TGTGCCAGCAGTTACGACTACCCACGCGGTGATACGCAGTATTTT | CASSYDYPRGDTQYF
TRBJ2-1 | - | TRBV29-1 | TRBD1 | TGCAGCGTTCAAGGGGGCGGTTACAATGAGCAGTTCTTC | CSVQGGGYNEQFF
TRBJ2-3 | - | TRBV27 | - | TGTGCCAGCAGTCCCCGGACGGTGAGGCCAGATACGCAGTATTTT | CASSPRTVRPDTQYF
TRBJ2-4 | few | TRBV28 | - | TGTGCCAGCAGTTTAAGTGGGTCGGGAGCAGCCAAAAACATTCAGTACTTC | CASSLSGSGAAKNIQYF
TRBJ2-1 | few | TRBV7-2 | TRBD2 | TGTGCCAGCAGCCCTTTGGGAGTGGCTAGCGGGGTATCTGGCGGTGAGCAGTTCTTC | CASSPLGVASGVSGGEQFF
TRBJ2-7 | - | TRBV4-3 | - | TGCGCCAGCAGCGGATCAACAGGCTACGAGCAGTACTTC | CASSGSTGYEQYF
TRBJ2-3 | many | TRBV7-2 | TRBD2 | TGTGCCAGCAGCTTAGGGACTAGCGTAGATACGCAGTATTTT | CASSLGTSVDTQYF
TRBJ2-1 | many | TRBV11-2 | TRBD1 | TGTGCCAGCAGCACAGGGGGCGCGGTGTCCTACAATGAGCAGTTCTTC | CASSTGGAVSYNEQFF
TRBJ2-1 | - | TRBV4-3 | TRBD2 | TGCGCCAGCAGCCAACATGGGACTAGCGGGAGCGATGAGCAGTTCTTC | CASSQHGTSGSDEQFF
TRBJ2-3 | few | TRBV5-6 | - | TGTGCCAGCCGGAGACAGTTCGAGACCACAGATACGCAGTATTTT | CASRRQFETTDTQYF
TRBJ1-5 | - | TRBV19 | TRBD1 | TGTGCCAGTACCTCCGGGACAGGGATCTGGGGCAATCAGCCCCAGCATTTT | CASTSGTGIWGNQPQHF
TRBJ2-3 | - | TRBV28 | TRBD1 | TGTGCCAGCAGTTTTTCGACAGGGTCGGATACGCAGTATTTT | CASSFSTGSDTQYF
TRBJ2-2 | few | TRBV7-2 | - | TGTGCCAGCAGCTTCTGGGGGACCGGGGAGCTGTTTTTT | CASSFWGTGELFF
TRBJ2-4 | - | TRBV6-8 | - | TGTGCCAGCAGTTACTCGAAAGAGGCCAAAAACATTCAGTACTTC | CASSYSKEAKNIQYF
TRBJ2-5 | many | TRBV7-2 | - | TGTGCCAGCAGCCCTAAAGTCTCTCAGTGGGAGACCCAGTACTTC | CASSPKVSQWETQYF
TRBJ2-4 | - | TRBV20-1 | TRBD2 | TGCAGTGCTACTCCTAGCGGGAGAACGAACATTCAGTACTTC | CSATPSGRTNIQYF
TRBJ2-7 | many | TRBV7-2 | - | TGTGCCAGCAGCTTAGAGCCTTCCTTCTCCTACGAGCAGTACTTC | CASSLEPSFSYEQYF
TRBJ2-1 | - | TRBV29-1 | - | TGCAGCGTTGTGAGGTTGGGCTCCTACAATGAGCAGTTCTTC | CSVVRLGSYNEQFF
TRBJ2-3 | few | TRBV6-2/TRBV6-3 | - | TGTGCCAGCAGTTTTCAGCAAAGGACAGATACGCAGTATTTT | CASSFQQRTDTQYF
TRBJ2-3 | - | TRBV7-9 | - | TGTGCCAGCAGCCAGGGGACGGGACCCACAGATACGCAGTATTTT | CASSQGTGPTDTQYF
TRBJ1-5 | few | TRBV12-3/TRBV12-4 | - | TGTGCCAGCAGTTATCCCAATCAGCCCCAGCATTTT | CASSYPNQPQHF
TRBJ2-1 | few | TRBV6-2/TRBV6-3 | TRBD2 | TGTGCCAGCAGTTATCAACTAGCGGGTAATATCAGAGGCTCCTACAATGAGCAGTTCTTC | CASSYQLAGNIRGSYNEQFF
TRBJ2-3 | few | TRBV7-3 | TRBD2 | TGTGCCAGCAGTTTGGGGGGTAGCGGGGGCACAGATACGCAGTATTTT | CASSLGGSGGTDTQYF
TRBJ2-1 | few | TRBV6-2/TRBV6-3 | - | TGTGCCAGCAGTTTTTTTGGCAGCTCCTACAATGAGCAGTTCTTC | CASSFFGSSYNEQFF
TRBJ1-1 | - | TRBV27 | - | TGTGCCAGCAGTCTGTATCCGGGGGAGGGGAACACTGAAGCTTTCTTT | CASSLYPGEGNTEAFF
TRBJ2-2 | few | TRBV10-3 | - | TGTGCCATCAGTGATTCCAGGACGGGCATTAACACCGGGGAGCTGTTTTTT | CAISDSRTGINTGELFF
TRBJ2-3 | few | TRBV9 | TRBD2 | TGTGCCAGCAGCGTAGGGACTAGCGGGAGTTGGGGTACGCAGTATTTT | CASSVGTSGSWGTQYF
TRBJ1-1 | - | TRBV28 | - | TGTGCCAGCCTCCCCAGGCGGGACACTGAAGCTTTCTTT | CASLPRRDTEAFF